This T cell receptor beta chain was found in a study of blood T cell repertoires in COVID-19. Study as a whole: The United States, Italy and Spain provided the acute and convalescent COVID-19 samples.

Per the original methods: Estimation of nucleated cell counts was performed using reference gene primer amplification. Clones were read by immunoSEQ multiplex PCR, and TCRdb kept only the in-frame ones, dropping some. For V, J and clone size, that table is used; D and trimming come from the DNA. The repertoire holds some 50,000 clones, 90% seen once, with roughly 6.2% in the top ten. This TCR derives from a man between 35 and 55 years old with acute or convalescent COVID-19. Specimen: peripheral blood.

This chain's CDR3 is CASSLASGDSDTQYF. CDR3 nucleotide sequence: TGTGCCAGCAGCTTGGCGTCGGGAGATTCGGATACGCAGTATTTT. This sequence joins TRBV7-9 and TRBJ2-3, with D possibly matching TRBD2 (6 bases). The CDR3 has 15 residues. V lost 3 bases to trimming and J lost 6 bases, with 16 bases between them. Per the germline V gene, CDR1 is SEHNR and CDR2 is FQNEAQ (reference sequence).